The 31 T cell receptor beta chains below were found in one sample sequenced in a study of blood T cell repertoires in COVID-19. Profiled with immunoSEQ multiplex PCR; TCRdb holds only in-frame clones, not every one. The table has more than 250,000 clones, about 90% seen once; the top ten hold around 2.1%. The specimen sequenced was peripheral blood. The receptors stem from a woman younger than 45 who had recovered from COVID-19.

This clone was seen just once. Germline and junction disagree at one end, which may indicate a read error. CDR3 sequence reads: CASSSDNEQFF. CDR3 coding DNA: TGTGCCAGCAGCTCCGACAATGAGCAGTTCTTC. The chain combines TRBV5-6 with TRBJ2-1, with D unresolved. Germline CDR1 and CDR2: SGHDT and YYEEEE. CDR3 length: 11 residues.

The CDR3 DNA reads TGTGCCAGCAGCTCCGATCCCGGGACAGACTACGAGCAGTACTTC. Its protein product is CASSSDPGTDYEQYF. The chain has TRBV13 and TRBJ2-7; 7 positions match TRBD1. V was pared by 4 bases and J by 3 bases, with 9 bases of the junction left unmatched. CDR1 PRHDT and CDR2 FYEKMQ come from the germline V gene (reference sequence). CDR3 size: 15 residues. The entire variable domain, with the rest obtained from reference TRBV13 and TRBJ2-7, is as follows: AAGVIQSPRHLIKEKRETATLKCYPIPRHDTVYWYQQGPGQDPQFLISFYEKMQSDKGSIPDRFSAQQFSDYHSELNMSSLELGDSALYFCASSSDPGTDYEQYFGPGTRLTVT.

J is TRBJ1-5 and V is TRBV29-1; weak D call: TRBD1 (6 bases). Germline V lookup: CDR1 SQVTM, CDR2 ANQGSEA. V dropped 4 bases and J dropped 6 bases, with 13 bases sitting between them. The CDR3 consists of 13 residues. This CDR3 is CSVGRGIGQPQHF. CDR3 nucleotide sequence: TGCAGCGTTGGTAGGGGGATTGGTCAGCCCCAGCATTTT.

The chain uses TRBV12-2 and TRBJ2-7; the DNA was not compared with TRBD2, the D call given in the table. TRBV12-2 is given as a pseudogene. This CDR3 comprises 14 residues. The CDR3 loop is CASRWGLAGLEQYF. CDR3 sequence (DNA): TGTGCAAGTCGCTGGGGACTAGCGGGGCTCGAGCAGTACTTC.

The chain combines TRBV2 with TRBJ1-5; D ambiguous. The CDR3 extends over 18 amino acids. Germline CDR1 is SNHLY and CDR2 is FYNNEI. Deletions cut 2 bases from V and 0 bases from J, with 17 bases between. CDR3 sequence: CASSEFPGDYDSNQPQHF. In DNA form, the CDR3 reads TGTGCCAGCAGTGAATTTCCAGGAGACTATGATAGCAATCAGCCCCAGCATTTT.

The chain couples TRBV7-6 to TRBJ1-5, with D maybe TRBD1 (5 bases). Germline V gene data show CDR1 as SGHVS and CDR2 as FNYEAQ. Trimming cost V 5 bases and J 4 bases, with 18 bases left between them. The CDR3 runs 16 residues. The CDR3 bases are TGTGCCAGCAGCCTAACGGCCCAGGGTGGTAATCAGCCCCAGCATTTT. It translates to CASSLTAQGGNQPQHF.

This sequence joins TRBV28 and TRBJ1-1, with a weak D call TRBD1 (5 bases). The CDR3 extends over 13 amino acids. V lost 3 bases and J lost 4, with 9 bases in between. Germline-derived CDR1 and CDR2 are MDHEN and SYDVKM. CDR3 loop: CASSFTRATEAFF. The DNA of the CDR3 is TGTGCCAGCAGTTTTACCAGGGCCACTGAAGCTTTCTTT. The complete variable domain, with remaining parts taken from reference TRBV28 and TRBJ1-1, reads DVKVTQSSRYLVKRTGEKVFLECVQDMDHENMFWYRQDPGLGLRLIYFSYDVKMKEKGDIPEGYSVSREKKERFSLILESASTNQTSMYLCASSFTRATEAFFGQGTRLTVV.

This clone was observed once. The chain combines TRBV5-5 with TRBJ1-1, with D perhaps matching TRBD1 (6 bases). The CDR3 length is 12 residues. Per germline, CDR1 SGHKS and CDR2 YYEKEE (reference sequence). Trimming pared 3 bases from V and 7 bases from J, leaving 10 bases between. The DNA for the CDR3 is TGTGCCAGCAGCTATACAGGGTTTGAAGCTTTCTTT. Translating gives CASSYTGFEAFF. The variable domain in full, completed from reference TRBV5-5 and TRBJ1-1, reads DAGVTQSPTHLIKTRGQQVTLRCSPISGHKSVSWYQQVLGQGPQFIFQYYEKEERGRGNFPDRFSARQFPNYSSELNVNALLLGDSALYLCASSYTGFEAFFGQGTRLTVV.

The chain employs TRBV11-2 and TRBJ2-5; 7 bases are shared with TRBD2. CDR1 is SGHAT, CDR2 FQNNGV, per germline. The V segment lost 5 bases and the J segment 4 bases; nucleotides outside the gene matches: 10. The CDR3 runs to 15 residues. This CDR3 is CASSPGGGVGETQYF. CDR3 DNA sequence: TGTGCCAGCAGCCCGGGGGGTGGGGTTGGAGAGACCCAGTACTTC.

This rearrangement joins TRBV30 to TRBJ1-1; 9 nucleotides line up with TRBD1. There are 13 residues in the CDR3. In germline, CDR1 is GTSNPN, CDR2 SVGIG (reference sequence). With V trimmed by 3 bases and J by 5 bases, 4 bases remained unmatched. In nucleotides, the CDR3 is TGTGCCTGGAGCAGGACAGGGGAAACTGAAGCTTTCTTT. Translated: CAWSRTGETEAFF.

The J gene is TRBJ2-1, the V gene TRBV19, with D perhaps matching TRBD2 (6 bases). The CDR3 runs to 15 residues. With 6 bases removed from V and 4 bases from J, the gap between germline ends came to 16 bases. Germline assignment: CDR1 LNHDA and CDR2 SQIVND (reference sequence). The CDR3 here is CASRDPSDLYNEQFF. CDR3 DNA: TGTGCCAGTAGGGATCCTAGCGACCTTTACAATGAGCAGTTCTTC.

The J gene is TRBJ1-2, the V gene TRBV27; 9 bases are a match to TRBD1. Germline CDR1 MNHEY, CDR2 SMNVEV (reference sequence). Trimming took 8 bases from V and 4 from J; bases not matched to a gene: 2. This CDR3 comprises 12 residues. CDR3 in amino acids: CASSGQGYGYTF. CDR3 DNA: TGTGCCAGCTCGGGACAGGGCTATGGCTACACCTTC.

The rearrangement joins TRBV18 to TRBJ2-7; 8 positions agree with TRBD1. The CDR3 covers 15 residues. Germline CDR1 is KGHSH and CDR2 is LQKENI. V trimming: 4 bases; J trimming: 5 bases; junction bases outside the gene matches: 10. The CDR3 nucleotides are TGTGCCAGCTCACTCAACAGGGGGACCCACAACGAGCAGTACTTC. Translation gives CASSLNRGTHNEQYF.

The V gene is TRBV7-9, the J gene TRBJ1-2; 7 bases map to TRBD1. The CDR3 consists of 13 residues. Germline trimming cut 3 bases from V and 7 bases from J; bases unmatched to any gene: 5. CDR1 and CDR2 from the germline V gene are SEHNR and FQNEAQ (reference sequence). CDR3 bases: TGTGCCAGCAGCTTGGAGGGGGCGGGTGGCTACACCTTC. As protein: CASSLEGAGGYTF.

The gene calls are TRBV6-2 or TRBV6-3 and TRBJ2-6, with 12 bases lining up with TRBD2. The V and J ends lost 3 bases and 1 base, in that order; junction bases with no gene match: 4. The CDR3 loop spans 18 amino acids. Germline V gene lookup returns CDR1 MNHEY and CDR2 SVGEGT. The CDR3 DNA reads as TGTGCCAGCAGTTATCCGGGACTAGCGGGTTCTGGGGCCAACGTCCTGACTTTC. This codes for CASSYPGLAGSGANVLTF.

The chain joins TRBV15 to TRBJ1-5; D gene unclear. V shed 7 bases and J shed 4 bases, with 11 bases lying between them. The CDR3 loop spans 13 amino acids. Germline CDR1 LNHNV, CDR2 YYDKDF (reference sequence). The DNA of the CDR3 is TGTGCCACCACCCTAGGAGGAAATCAGCCCCAGCATTTT. Translating it yields CATTLGGNQPQHF.

This clone was seen a single time. This chain joins TRBV29-1 and TRBJ1-2; 9 nucleotides agree with TRBD1. This CDR3 has 12 amino acids. Germline V gene sequence: CDR1 SQVTM, CDR2 ANQGSEA. With 6 bases clipped from V and 8 bases from J, the junction kept 7 bases outside the gene matches. The CDR3 is CSVQQGAIGYTF. The CDR3 DNA is TGCAGCGTGCAACAGGGGGCGATCGGCTACACCTTC.

The V call is TRBV7-7, the J call TRBJ2-2; 9 nucleotides line up with TRBD1. The CDR3 runs 15 residues. Germline CDR1 and CDR2: SSHAT and FNYEAQ (reference sequence). CDR3 sequence: CASGPGTGHTGELFF. CDR3 coding DNA: TGTGCTAGCGGCCCCGGGACAGGGCATACCGGGGAGCTGTTTTTT.

A few counts support this clone. V gene TRBV3-1 (or the pseudogene TRBV3-2) combines with J gene TRBJ2-1; possible D gene TRBD2, 6 bases. In germline, CDR1 is LGHDT, CDR2 YNNKEL (reference sequence). V dropped 6 bases and J dropped 4 bases, with 16 bases sitting between them. The CDR3 has 15 residues. The CDR3 spells CASSLEGLQYNEQFF. The CDR3 nucleotides read TGTGCCAGCAGTTTAGAGGGACTCCAATACAATGAGCAGTTCTTC.

The rearrangement uses TRBV19 and TRBJ2-5; D may be TRBD2 (5 bases). V lost 7 bases and J lost 2, with 17 bases in between. The CDR3 runs to 15 residues. Germline CDR1 reads LNHDA; CDR2 reads SQIVND (reference sequence). The CDR3 DNA reads TGTGCCAGTAAATTGGGGAGTGGGCAACAAGAGACCCAGTACTTC. The encoded protein is CASKLGSGQQETQYF.

This chain links TRBV5-1 with TRBJ2-1; 10 bases line up with TRBD1. Germline CDR1 SGHRS, CDR2 YFSETQ. The CDR3 totals 16 residues. J was trimmed by 5 bases and V by 0 bases; bases with no gene match: 5. Here the CDR3 reads CASSLDLGQGNNEQFF. The DNA of the CDR3 is TGCGCCAGCAGCTTGGACCTGGGACAGGGGAACAATGAGCAGTTCTTC. The variable domain in full, with the rest retrieved from reference TRBV5-1 and TRBJ2-1, is KAGVTQTPRYLIKTRGQQVTLSCSPISGHRSVSWYQQTPGQGLQFLFEYFSETQRNKGNFPGRFSGRQFSNSRSEMNVSTLELGDSALYLCASSLDLGQGNNEQFFGPGTRLTVL.

This clone was counted once. The CDR3 DNA sequence: TGTGCCAGCAGTGACTCGATGGTCGGGAGCATCACCGGGGAGCTGTTTTTT. Protein: CASSDSMVGSITGELFF. The chain uses TRBV6-4 and TRBJ2-2, with a tentative D call TRBD2 (6 bases). The CDR3 has 17 amino acids. Germline CDR1 and CDR2: MRHNA and SNTAGT. V lost 0 bases and J lost 4, with 15 bases in between.

This chain connects TRBV28 to TRBJ1-1, with TRBD1 identical over 8 bases. The germline gives CDR1 MDHEN, CDR2 SYDVKM. This CDR3 is built from 13 residues. V was pared by 6 bases and J by 11 bases, with 11 bases of the junction left unmatched. The CDR3 DNA follows: TGTGCCAGCAGCACGACAGGGGTAGTAGGGGCTTTCTTT. Protein sequence: CASSTTGVVGAFF.

The chain carries TRBV4-1 and TRBJ2-2; 7 nucleotides match TRBD1. Germline V lookup: CDR1 MGHRA, CDR2 YSYEKL. With V trimmed by 7 bases and J by 7 bases, 9 bases remained unmatched. The CDR3 length is 14 residues. DNA for the CDR3: TGCGCCAGCACATTAGGGGGCGATGGCGGGGAGCTGTTTTTT. Residues: CASTLGGDGGELFF.

Only a few counts were recorded for this clone. The V and J genes are TRBV6-5 and TRBJ2-7; possible D gene TRBD2, 5 bases. The CDR3 is 15 amino acids. Trimming pared 0 bases from V and 0 bases from J, leaving 9 bases between. CDR1 is MNHEY, CDR2 SVGAGI, per germline. CDR3: CASSYSDGLSYEQYF. Here the CDR3 DNA reads TGTGCCAGCAGTTACTCAGACGGACTCTCCTACGAGCAGTACTTC.

The chain couples TRBV19 to TRBJ1-2; TRBD1 might be the D (5 bases). V dropped 8 bases and J dropped 2 bases, with 12 bases sitting between them. The CDR3 has 13 residues. Per germline, CDR1 LNHDA and CDR2 SQIVND (reference sequence). CDR3 DNA: TGTGCCAGTCTTCAGACAGTCAACTATGGCTACACCTTC. It yields the protein CASLQTVNYGYTF.

The J gene is TRBJ2-7, the V gene TRBV7-9; 16 bases are shared with TRBD2. The V and J ends lost 0 bases and 2 bases, in that order; junction bases with no gene match: 7. This CDR3 has 19 amino acids. CDR1 SEHNR and CDR2 FQNEAQ come from the germline V gene (reference sequence). In nucleotides, the CDR3 is TGTGCCAGCAGCTTAGCCGGGACTAGCGGGAGGGCGGGGGCCTACGAGCAGTACTTC. This sequence encodes CASSLAGTSGRAGAYEQYF.

The chain employs TRBV10-1 and TRBJ1-2; tentatively, D is TRBD1 (6 bases). V shed 2 bases and J shed 8 bases, with 12 bases lying between them. This CDR3 has 13 amino acids. Germline-derived CDR1 and CDR2 are WNHNN and SYGVQD (reference sequence). CDR3 residues: CASSEQGSGGYTF. In DNA, the CDR3 is TGCGCCAGCAGTGAGCAGGGGTCGGGCGGCTACACCTTC.

The genes are TRBV2 and TRBJ2-1, with TRBD1 identical over 10 bases. This CDR3 spans 18 amino acids. Germline CDR1 and CDR2: SNHLY and FYNNEI. V shed 6 bases and J 5 bases; nucleotides not matched to a gene: 16. The CDR3 region is CASRTGTGDRGDHNEQFF. CDR3 nucleotides: TGTGCCAGCAGGACCGGGACAGGGGATCGCGGAGACCACAATGAGCAGTTCTTC. The full variable domain, rest sourced from reference TRBV2 and TRBJ2-1, is EPEVTQTPSHQVTQMGQEVILRCVPISNHLYFYWYRQILGQKVEFLVSFYNNEISEKSEIFDDQFSVERPDGSNFTLKIRSTKLEDSAMYFCASRTGTGDRGDHNEQFFGPGTRLTVL.

This rearrangement joins TRBV19 to TRBJ2-7; D perhaps matches TRBD1 (5 bases). The V end lost 4 bases, the J end lost 3 bases, and 7 bases lay between the germline ends. From germline, CDR1 is LNHDA and CDR2 SQIVND (reference sequence). The CDR3 loop spans 12 amino acids. The CDR3 sequence: CASSTTDYEQYF. CDR3 sequence (DNA): TGTGCCAGTAGTACGACAGACTACGAGCAGTACTTC.

This chain links TRBV7-9 with TRBJ1-5, with D hard to call. Germline CDR1 reads SEHNR; CDR2 reads FQNEAQ (reference sequence). CDR3 size: 12 residues. V lost 1 base and J 7 bases, leaving 5 bases between the germline ends. CDR3 sequence (DNA): TGTGCCAGCAGCTTAGATGAGCAGCCCCAGCATTTT. Translating it yields CASSLDEQPQHF.